Listed here is a single TCR beta chain. Clones were sequenced by immunoSEQ multiplex PCR, and TCRdb holds only the in-frame ones, with some missing. This sample has around 250,000 clones; about 90% occur once, and the top ten carry 3.1%. The source of the sample is a study of blood T cell repertoires in COVID-19. This study enrolled people aged roughly 18 to 90 from about 26 US geographic areas. Participants had their cohort set by participant-reported clinical history. In germline, CDR1 is KGHSH, CDR2 LQKENI. The CDR3 is 11 amino acids. V dropped 6 bases and J dropped 6 bases, with 7 bases sitting between them.

The source is a woman in her thirties or forties who had been exposed to COVID-19. This chain links TRBV18 with TRBJ2-3; unclear D gene. The sample was PBMCs or T cells enriched from blood (not recorded which). The CDR3 nucleotides read TGTGCCAGCTCTACTTGGGATACGCAGTATTTT. It is translated as CASSTWDTQYF.